What follows are 9 T cell receptor beta chains derived from one specimen sequenced in a study of cytomegalovirus exposure and HLA in healthy donors. It was with 60 Vbeta and 13 Jbeta primers that the PCR ran. This table comes from immunoSEQ multiplex PCR, and its TCRdb copy is limited to in-frame clones, with some not included. The table shows about 160,000 clones, with over 70% occurring only once. The sequencing sample was made of PBMCs. These receptors were taken from a boy under 10 years old in good health and CMV-seronegative.

This clone was detected only once. The rearrangement uses TRBV29-1 and TRBJ2-7, with 8 nucleotides matching TRBD1. After removal of 6 bases from V and 7 bases from J, the junction contained 14 bases not matched to a gene. CDR1 is SQVTM, CDR2 ANQGSEA, per germline. This CDR3 is 14 amino acids long. CDR3 region: CSVEKGQVRREQYF. Here the CDR3 DNA reads TGCAGCGTCGAAAAGGGACAGGTGAGGAGGGAGCAGTACTTC.

This clone was seen only a few times. The rearrangement joins TRBV29-1 to TRBJ2-7; 10 nucleotides align to TRBD2. This CDR3 spans 14 amino acids. The J segment lost 2 bases and the V segment lost 7 bases, leaving 8 bases of the junction unmatched. The germline CDR1 and CDR2 sequences are SQVTM and ANQGSEA. CDR3 region: CSATGAGGTYEQYF. The DNA of the CDR3 is TGCAGCGCCACGGGAGCGGGAGGGACCTACGAGCAGTACTTC.

V and J are TRBV19 and TRBJ2-3; 10 bases fit TRBD1. The CDR3 spans 15 residues. Germline V lookup: CDR1 LNHDA, CDR2 SQIVND (reference sequence). Germline trimming cut 1 base from V and 3 bases from J; bases unmatched to any gene: 1. CDR3 coding DNA: TGTGCCAGTAGTATAGCGGACAGGGGGACAGATACGCAGTATTTT. Protein: CASSIADRGTDTQYF.

This chain uses TRBV28 with TRBJ1-1; no definite D call. From germline, CDR1 is MDHEN and CDR2 SYDVKM. The CDR3 sequence is 16 residues long. V was shortened by 4 bases and J by 5 bases, with 20 bases between the two germline ends. The DNA of the CDR3 is TGTGCCAGCAGTTCCCCCGGCGTGGAGGCTAGGACTGAAGCTTTCTTT. It yields the protein CASSSPGVEARTEAFF.

The rearrangement uses TRBV27 and TRBJ2-3, with 10 bases lining up with TRBD2. Unmatched junction bases numbered 8, after V lost 6 bases and J lost 2 bases. The CDR3 is 16 amino acids. Germline values: CDR1 MNHEY, CDR2 SMNVEV (reference sequence). The CDR3 spells CASRDSGLAATDTQYF. The CDR3, as DNA: TGTGCCAGCAGAGATAGCGGACTAGCGGCCACAGATACGCAGTATTTT.

The chain carries TRBV4-1 and TRBJ2-2; 7 bases map to TRBD2. Looked up from germline, CDR1 is MGHRA and CDR2 is YSYEKL. The CDR3 extends over 16 amino acids. After removal of 4 bases from V and 4 bases from J, the junction contained 9 bases not matched to a gene. In DNA, the CDR3 is TGCGCCAGCAGCCCAGGGACTACCGCGGGCACCGGGGAGCTGTTTTTT. Translated: CASSPGTTAGTGELFF.

The chain has TRBV4-3 and TRBJ1-2; 9 positions match TRBD1. The germline CDR1 and CDR2 sequences are LGHNA and YSLEER. The CDR3 is made up of 16 amino acids. V was clipped by 4 bases and J by 8 bases; unmatched bases: 14. In DNA form, the CDR3 reads TGCGCCAGCAGCCTAGAACCGGGACAGGGCCCTGACGGCTACACCTTC. It encodes CASSLEPGQGPDGYTF.

V gene TRBV6-6 combines with J gene TRBJ2-1; 9 nucleotides agree with TRBD1. V lost 2 bases and J lost 7; bases outside the gene matches: 9. In germline, CDR1 is MNHNY, CDR2 SVGAGI (reference sequence). The CDR3 covers 16 residues. CDR3 protein: CASSYPGQGNPNEQFF. In DNA form, the CDR3 reads TGTGCCAGCAGTTACCCAGGACAGGGGAACCCAAATGAGCAGTTCTTC.

This sequence joins TRBV5-4 and TRBJ2-7, with 12 nucleotides matching TRBD2. Germline CDR1 reads SGHNT; CDR2 reads YYREEE (reference sequence). V was clipped by 0 bases and J by 3 bases; unmatched bases: 1. This CDR3 comprises 15 residues. CDR3 amino acids: CASSLGTSGVYEQYF. CDR3 nucleotide sequence: TGTGCCAGCAGCTTGGGGACTAGCGGGGTCTACGAGCAGTACTTC.